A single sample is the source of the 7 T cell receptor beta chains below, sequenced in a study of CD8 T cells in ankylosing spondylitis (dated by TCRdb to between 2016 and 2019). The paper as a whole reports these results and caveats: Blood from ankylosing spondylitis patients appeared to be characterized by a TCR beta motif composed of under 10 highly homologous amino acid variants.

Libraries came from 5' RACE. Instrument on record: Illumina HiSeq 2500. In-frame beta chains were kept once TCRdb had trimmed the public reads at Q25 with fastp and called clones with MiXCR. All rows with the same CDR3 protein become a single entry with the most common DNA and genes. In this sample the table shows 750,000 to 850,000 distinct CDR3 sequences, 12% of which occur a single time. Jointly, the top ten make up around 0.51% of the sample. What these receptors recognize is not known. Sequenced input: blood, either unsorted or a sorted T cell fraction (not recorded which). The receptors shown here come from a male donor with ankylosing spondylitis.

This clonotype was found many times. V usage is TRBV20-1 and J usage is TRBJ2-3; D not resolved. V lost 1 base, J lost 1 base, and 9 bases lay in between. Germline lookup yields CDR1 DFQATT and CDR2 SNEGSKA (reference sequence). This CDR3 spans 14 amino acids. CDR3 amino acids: CSARGPQGTDTQYF. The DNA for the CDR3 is TGCAGTGCTAGAGGGCCTCAGGGCACAGATACGCAGTATTTT.

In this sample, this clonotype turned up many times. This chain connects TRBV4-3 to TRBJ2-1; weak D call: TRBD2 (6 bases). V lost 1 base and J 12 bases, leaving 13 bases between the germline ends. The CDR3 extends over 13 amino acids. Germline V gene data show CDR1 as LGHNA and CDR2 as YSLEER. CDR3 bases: TGCGCCAGCAGCCAAGGAGTGGAGGGAGGGCAGTTCTTC. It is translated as CASSQGVEGGQFF.

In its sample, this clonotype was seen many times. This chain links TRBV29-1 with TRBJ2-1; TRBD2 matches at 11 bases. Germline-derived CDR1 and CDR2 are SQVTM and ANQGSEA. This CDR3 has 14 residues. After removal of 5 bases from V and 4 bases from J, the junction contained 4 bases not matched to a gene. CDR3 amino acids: CSVLTSGDYNEQFF. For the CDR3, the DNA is TGCAGCGTTTTGACTAGCGGGGATTACAATGAGCAGTTCTTC.

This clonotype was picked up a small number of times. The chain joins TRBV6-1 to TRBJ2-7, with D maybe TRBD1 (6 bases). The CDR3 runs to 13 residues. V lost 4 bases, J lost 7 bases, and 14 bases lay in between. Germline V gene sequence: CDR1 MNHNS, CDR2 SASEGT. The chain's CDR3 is CASSGDQGREQYF. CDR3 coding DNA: TGTGCCAGCAGTGGGGACCAGGGGCGGGAGCAGTACTTC.

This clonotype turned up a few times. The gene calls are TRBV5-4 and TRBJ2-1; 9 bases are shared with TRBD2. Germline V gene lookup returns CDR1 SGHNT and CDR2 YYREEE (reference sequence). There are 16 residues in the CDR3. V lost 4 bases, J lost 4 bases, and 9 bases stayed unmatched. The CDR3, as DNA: TGTGCCAGCAGCATAGGCGCGGGAGGGAGTTACAATGAGCAGTTCTTC. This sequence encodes CASSIGAGGSYNEQFF.

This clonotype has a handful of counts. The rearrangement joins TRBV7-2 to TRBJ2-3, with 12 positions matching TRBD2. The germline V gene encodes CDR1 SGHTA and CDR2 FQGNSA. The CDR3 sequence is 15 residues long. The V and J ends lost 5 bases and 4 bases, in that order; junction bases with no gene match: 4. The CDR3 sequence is CASSPPSGGADTQYF. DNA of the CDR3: TGTGCCAGCAGCCCCCCTAGCGGGGGGGCAGATACGCAGTATTTT.

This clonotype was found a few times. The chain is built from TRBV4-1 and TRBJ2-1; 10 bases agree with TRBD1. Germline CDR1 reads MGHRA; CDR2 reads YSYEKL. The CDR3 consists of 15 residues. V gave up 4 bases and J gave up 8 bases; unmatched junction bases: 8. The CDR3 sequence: CASSPRDRGFDEQFF. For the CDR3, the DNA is TGCGCCAGCAGCCCACGGGACAGGGGATTCGATGAGCAGTTCTTC.